The 27 T cell receptor beta chains below were found in one sample sequenced in a study of blood T cell repertoires in COVID-19. The method was immunoSEQ multiplex PCR; TCRdb's version includes in-frame clones alone and lacks a portion of them. The sample lists around 34,000 clones; around 80% were seen once. Sequencing was done on a sample of peripheral blood. Receptors originate from a man older than 75 with active or convalescent COVID-19.

This clone has just one count. The genes are TRBV5-6 and TRBJ2-1; D is possibly TRBD1 (5 bases). Trimming took off 4 bases at V and 2 bases at J, with 10 bases between the two ends. CDR3 length: 14 amino acids. Germline-derived CDR1 and CDR2 are SGHDT and YYEEEE. CDR3 amino acids: CASSGRQTYNEQFF. In DNA, the CDR3 is TGTGCCAGCAGCGGACGACAGACCTACAATGAGCAGTTCTTC.

The genes are TRBV29-1 and TRBJ2-7; no firm D call. Trimming shortened V by 4 bases and J by 0 bases, and 13 bases separated the two germline ends. Germline V gene data show CDR1 as SQVTM and CDR2 as ANQGSEA. This CDR3 is built from 14 residues. The CDR3 DNA reads TGCAGCGTTGTCCAACAGCTTAACTCCTACGAGCAGTACTTC. Protein: CSVVQQLNSYEQYF.

The V call is TRBV5-1, the J call TRBJ1-4; the D is unclear. With 2 bases removed from V and 8 bases from J, the gap between germline ends came to 13 bases. Germline lookup yields CDR1 SGHRS and CDR2 YFSETQ. CDR3 size: 14 residues. As DNA, the CDR3 is TGCGCCAGCAGCTTAGGCCGAGGGAAGGAAAAACTGTTTTTT. Protein product: CASSLGRGKEKLFF.

The table lists this clone with a few counts. The rearrangement uses TRBV18 and TRBJ2-3; 11 bases match TRBD2. In germline, CDR1 is KGHSH, CDR2 LQKENI. Trimming took 1 base from V and 3 from J; bases not matched to a gene: 6. This CDR3 contains 17 residues. The CDR3 loop reads CASSPLAGGLVTDTQYF. The DNA of the CDR3 is TGTGCCAGCTCACCACTAGCGGGAGGGCTGGTAACAGATACGCAGTATTTT.

The chain joins TRBV5-1 to TRBJ1-5; D ambiguous. Germline CDR1 SGHRS, CDR2 YFSETQ. This CDR3 has 13 residues. Between the trimmed V and J ends, which lost 2 bases and 6 bases, there was a span of 9 bases. The CDR3 loop reads CASSFGSGQPQHF. The CDR3 coding sequence is TGCGCCAGCAGCTTTGGGTCGGGTCAGCCCCAGCATTTT.

The V and J genes are TRBV2 and TRBJ1-2, with D possibly TRBD1 on 6 matching bases. Trimming pared 6 bases from V and 7 bases from J, leaving 15 bases between. The CDR3 loop spans 13 amino acids. Germline V gene sequence: CDR1 SNHLY, CDR2 FYNNEI. The CDR3 sequence is CASSIQGVGGYTF. CDR3 DNA: TGTGCCAGCAGCATACAGGGAGTTGGTGGCTACACCTTC.

The genes are TRBV4-1 and TRBJ1-5, with D possibly matching TRBD1 (6 bases). Trimming removed 1 base from V and 5 bases from J, with 15 bases in between. CDR3 length equals 16 residues. CDR1 is MGHRA and CDR2 is YSYEKL in the germline V gene. The DNA for the CDR3 is TGCGCCAGCAGCCAAGCGGGGAGGGGGAGGGATCAGCCCCAGCATTTT. It codes for CASSQAGRGRDQPQHF.

The chain uses TRBV5-4 and TRBJ2-2, with 8 bases identical to TRBD1. V was pared by 2 bases and J by 7 bases, with 1 base of the junction left unmatched. CDR1 and CDR2 from the germline V gene are SGHNT and YYREEE (reference sequence). This CDR3 has 13 amino acids. CDR3 coding DNA: TGTGCCAGCAGCTTACAGGGGGACGGGGAGCTGTTTTTT. This gives the protein CASSLQGDGELFF. The full variable domain, its missing parts supplied by reference TRBV5-4 and TRBJ2-2, is ETGVTQSPTHLIKTRGQQVTLRCSSQSGHNTVSWYQQALGQGPQFIFQYYREEENGRGNFPPRFSGLQFPNYSSELNVNALELDDSALYLCASSLQGDGELFFGEGSRLTVL.

This rearrangement joins TRBV19 to TRBJ2-7; 7 bases match TRBD2. Trimming removed 4 bases from V and 1 base from J; junction bases left unmatched: 1. The CDR3 runs 13 residues. The germline gives CDR1 LNHDA, CDR2 SQIVND (reference sequence). The CDR3, as DNA: TGTGCCAGTAGTAGGACTAGGTCCTACGAGCAGTACTTC. It encodes CASSRTRSYEQYF.

The chain has TRBV12-3 or TRBV12-4 and TRBJ2-5, with D possibly being TRBD2 (6 bases). The CDR3 is made up of 13 amino acids. The V and J ends lost 3 bases and 5 bases respectively, with 10 bases between them. The CDR3 bases are TGTGCCAGCAGTTTGGGGGGAGGCGAGACCCAGTACTTC. Its protein is CASSLGGGETQYF.

The DNA of the CDR3 is TGTGCCAGCGGGTCCGGGAGCCTGAATCAGCCCCAGCATTTT. It specifies CASGSGSLNQPQHF. This chain uses TRBV25-1 with TRBJ1-5; D unresolved. The CDR3 is made up of 14 amino acids. Germline CDR1 reads MGHDK; CDR2 reads SYGVNS. Deletions cut 8 bases from V and 4 bases from J, with 15 bases between. Using reference TRBV25-1 and TRBJ1-5 for the parts outside the CDR3, the full variable domain is EADIYQTPRYLVIGTGKKITLECSQTMGHDKMYWYQQDPGMELHLIHYSYGVNSTEKGDLSSESTVSRIRTEHFPLTLESARPSHTSQYLCASGSGSLNQPQHFGDGTRLSIL.

V gene TRBV7-9 combines with J gene TRBJ2-1; D is undetermined. This CDR3 spans 12 amino acids. Germline CDR1 is SEHNR and CDR2 is FQNEAQ (reference sequence). Trimming stripped 2 bases from V and 10 bases from J, with 9 bases between. CDR3 in amino acids: CASSLTAPEQFF. The CDR3 bases are TGTGCCAGCAGCTTAACCGCGCCCGAGCAGTTCTTC.

This sequence joins TRBV27 and TRBJ1-1; D perhaps matches TRBD1 (5 bases). The germline V gene has CDR1 MNHEY and CDR2 SMNVEV (reference sequence). Trimming removed 2 bases from V and 3 bases from J, with 10 bases in between. This CDR3 contains 14 residues. In DNA, the CDR3 is TGTGCCAGCAGTTTACGGGCGGGGGACACTGAAGCTTTCTTT. It specifies CASSLRAGDTEAFF.

The J gene is TRBJ1-1, the V gene TRBV3-1 (or the pseudogene TRBV3-2); the D is unclear. Germline V gene sequence: CDR1 LGHDT, CDR2 YNNKEL (reference sequence). V was clipped by 1 base and J by 5 bases, with 8 bases between them. This CDR3 region has 13 residues. CDR3 sequence: CASSQVRETEAFF. The CDR3 DNA follows: TGTGCCAGCAGCCAAGTCCGGGAGACTGAAGCTTTCTTT.

V and J are TRBV19 and TRBJ2-1, with D perhaps TRBD2 (5 bases). CDR3 size: 12 residues. The germline V gene has CDR1 LNHDA and CDR2 SQIVND (reference sequence). The germline V and J ends were trimmed by 4 bases and 5 bases, with 6 bases remaining between them. The CDR3 bases are TGTGCCAGTAGTAGGGGAGACAATGAGCAGTTCTTC. Protein product: CASSRGDNEQFF.

The chain joins TRBV27 to TRBJ2-7; perhaps TRBD1 as D (6 bases). Germline V gives CDR1 MNHEY, CDR2 SMNVEV (reference sequence). Trimming shortened V by 4 bases and J by 4 bases, and 11 bases separated the two germline ends. The CDR3 contains 13 residues. This CDR3 is CASSSARGYEQYF. The CDR3 DNA follows: TGTGCCAGCAGTTCGGCCAGGGGTTACGAGCAGTACTTC.

The V call is TRBV19, the J call TRBJ2-5; the match to TRBD1 covers 7 bases. This CDR3 has 14 amino acids. V was clipped by 5 bases and J by 3 bases; unmatched bases: 6. Per the germline V gene, CDR1 is LNHDA and CDR2 is SQIVND (reference sequence). CDR3 residues: CASSANRGEETQYF. DNA for the CDR3: TGTGCCAGTAGTGCCAACAGGGGCGAAGAGACCCAGTACTTC.

This sequence joins TRBV7-2 and TRBJ2-7; 7 bases match TRBD1. The CDR3 totals 13 residues. J was trimmed by 2 bases and V by 6 bases; bases with no gene match: 4. Germline V CDR1 and CDR2: SGHTA, FQGNSA. The CDR3: CASRWTGTYEQYF. The CDR3 DNA follows: TGTGCCAGCAGATGGACAGGCACCTACGAGCAGTACTTC.

This clone was counted only a few times. The chain has TRBV30 and TRBJ2-3; TRBD2 agrees at 9 bases. The CDR3 is 14 amino acids. Germline-derived CDR1 and CDR2 are GTSNPN and SVGIG (reference sequence). The junction had 9 bases not matched to a gene; V was cut back by 7 bases and J by 4 bases. As DNA, the CDR3 is TGTGCCTTCTTAGAGGCGGGAGGGGCAGATACGCAGTATTTT. It codes for CAFLEAGGADTQYF.

The V call is TRBV19, the J call TRBJ1-6, with D maybe TRBD1 (5 bases). Trimming took off 3 bases at V and 7 bases at J, with 10 bases between the two ends. CDR1 and CDR2 from the germline V gene are LNHDA and SQIVND (reference sequence). This CDR3 spans 14 amino acids. The CDR3 reads CASSMWEGNSPLHF. CDR3 nucleotides: TGTGCCAGTAGTATGTGGGAGGGGAATTCACCCCTCCACTTT.

The gene calls are TRBV11-2 and TRBJ2-1; D call uncertain. The germline CDR1 and CDR2 sequences are SGHAT and FQNNGV. V lost 4 bases and J lost 9, with 10 bases in between. The CDR3 extends over 12 amino acids. DNA of the CDR3: TGTGCCAGCAGCTCGCTACTTGGTGAGCAGTTCTTC. Translation: CASSSLLGEQFF.

The chain joins TRBV27 to TRBJ2-3, with D possibly matching TRBD2 (5 bases). The CDR3 contains 14 residues. CDR1 and CDR2 (germline): MNHEY, SMNVEV (reference sequence). The V end was cut by 6 bases, the J end by 6 bases, with 16 bases between. Here the CDR3 DNA reads TGTGCCAGCAGGGTGAAGCGGACTGGGGATACGCAGTATTTT. The encoded protein is CASRVKRTGDTQYF.

The gene calls are TRBV6-5 and TRBJ2-7; D might be TRBD2 (6 bases). CDR3 length equals 13 residues. CDR1 and CDR2 (germline): MNHEY, SVGAGI. Trimming took off 5 bases at V and 5 bases at J, with 13 bases between the two ends. This CDR3 is CASSPRDQHEQYF. The DNA of the CDR3 is TGTGCCAGCAGTCCGCGGGACCAACACGAGCAGTACTTC.

V usage is TRBV5-1 and J usage is TRBJ2-7; TRBD1 is a possible D gene (6 bases). Per germline, CDR1 SGHRS and CDR2 YFSETQ. Between the trimmed V and J ends, which lost 0 bases and 8 bases, there was a span of 9 bases. This CDR3 is built from 12 residues. The CDR3 DNA is TGCGCCAGCAGCTTGGGCGGACAGAAGCAGTACTTC. It is translated as CASSLGGQKQYF.

The chain is built from TRBV4-3 and TRBJ1-5, with D possibly being TRBD1 (6 bases). This CDR3 is built from 14 residues. The V gene lost 1 base and the J gene lost 4 bases, with 8 bases spanning the gap. From germline, CDR1 is LGHNA and CDR2 YSLEER. The CDR3 sequence is CASSQGTANQPQHF. The CDR3, as DNA: TGCGCCAGCAGCCAAGGGACAGCTAATCAGCCCCAGCATTTT.

This chain links TRBV19 with TRBJ1-3; D perhaps matches TRBD1 (5 bases). This CDR3 region has 15 residues. Germline lookup yields CDR1 LNHDA and CDR2 SQIVND (reference sequence). Between the trimmed V and J ends, which lost 7 bases and 0 bases, there was a span of 13 bases. The chain's CDR3 is CASTPTVTSGNTIYF. CDR3 sequence (DNA): TGTGCCAGTACCCCGACAGTTACCTCTGGAAACACCATATATTTT.

The V call is TRBV7-9, the J call TRBJ1-1, with D unclear. This CDR3 region has 11 residues. Per the germline V gene, CDR1 is SEHNR and CDR2 is FQNEAQ (reference sequence). The V end was cut by 11 bases, the J end by 3 bases, with 10 bases between. The CDR3 coding sequence is TGTGCCTTAGGAGACTACACTGAAGCTTTCTTT. Amino acids: CALGDYTEAFF. Using reference TRBV7-9 and TRBJ1-1 for the parts outside the CDR3, the full variable domain is DTGVSQNPRHKITKRGQNVTFRCDPISEHNRLYWYRQTLGQGPEFLTYFQNEAQLEKSRLLSDRFSAERPKGSFSTLEIQRTEQGDSAMYLCALGDYTEAFFGQGTRLTVV.